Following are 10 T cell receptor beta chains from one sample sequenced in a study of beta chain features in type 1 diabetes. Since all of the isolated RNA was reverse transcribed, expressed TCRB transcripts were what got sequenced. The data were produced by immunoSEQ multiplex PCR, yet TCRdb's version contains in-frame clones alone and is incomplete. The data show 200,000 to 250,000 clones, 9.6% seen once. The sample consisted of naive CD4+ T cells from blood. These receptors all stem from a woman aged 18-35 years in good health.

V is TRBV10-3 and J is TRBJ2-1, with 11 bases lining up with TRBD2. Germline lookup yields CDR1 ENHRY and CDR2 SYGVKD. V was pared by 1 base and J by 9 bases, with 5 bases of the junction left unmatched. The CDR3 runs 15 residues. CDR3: CAISELSSGRAEQFF. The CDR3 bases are TGTGCCATCAGTGAGTTGAGTAGCGGGAGGGCTGAGCAGTTCTTC.

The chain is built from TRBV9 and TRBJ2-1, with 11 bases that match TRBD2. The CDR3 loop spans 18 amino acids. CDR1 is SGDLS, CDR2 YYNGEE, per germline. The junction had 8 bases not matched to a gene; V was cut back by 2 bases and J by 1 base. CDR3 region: CASSVTTSGSESYNEQFF. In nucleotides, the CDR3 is TGTGCCAGCAGCGTTACTACTAGCGGGAGTGAGTCCTACAATGAGCAGTTCTTC.

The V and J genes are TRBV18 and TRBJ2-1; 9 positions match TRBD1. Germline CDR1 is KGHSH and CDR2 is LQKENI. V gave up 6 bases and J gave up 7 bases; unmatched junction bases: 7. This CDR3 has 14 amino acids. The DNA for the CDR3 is TGTGCCAGCTCCGGACAGGGGAATTATAATGAGCAGTTCTTC. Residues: CASSGQGNYNEQFF.

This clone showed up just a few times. Written as DNA, the CDR3 is TGTGCCAGCAGGGCAGACTCCTACGAGCAGTACTTC. Protein sequence: CASRADSYEQYF. This chain joins TRBV25-1 and TRBJ2-5; D not certain. Judging by the DNA end, TRBJ2-7 fits better; the J call may be wrong. CDR1 MGHDK and CDR2 SYGVNS come from the germline V gene. This CDR3 is built from 12 residues.

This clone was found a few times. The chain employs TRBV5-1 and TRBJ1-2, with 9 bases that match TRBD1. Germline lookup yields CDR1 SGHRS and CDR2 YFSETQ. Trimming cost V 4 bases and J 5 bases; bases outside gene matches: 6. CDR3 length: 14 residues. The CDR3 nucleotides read TGCGCCAGCAGCACTACAGGGGGCAATTATGGCTACACCTTC. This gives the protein CASSTTGGNYGYTF.

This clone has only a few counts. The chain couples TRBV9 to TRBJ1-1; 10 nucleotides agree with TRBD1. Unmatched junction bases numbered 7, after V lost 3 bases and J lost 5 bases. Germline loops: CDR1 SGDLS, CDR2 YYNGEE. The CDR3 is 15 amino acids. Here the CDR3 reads CASSAAGQGDTEAFF. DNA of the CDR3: TGTGCCAGCAGCGCCGCCGGACAGGGGGATACTGAAGCTTTCTTT.

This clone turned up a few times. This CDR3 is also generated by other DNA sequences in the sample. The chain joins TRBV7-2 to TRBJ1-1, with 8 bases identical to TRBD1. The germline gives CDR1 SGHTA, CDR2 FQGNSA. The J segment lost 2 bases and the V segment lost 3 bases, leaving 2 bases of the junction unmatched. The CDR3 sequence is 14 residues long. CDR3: CASSLDRVNTEAFF. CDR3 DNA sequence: TGTGCCAGCAGCTTGGACAGGGTTAACACTGAAGCTTTCTTT.

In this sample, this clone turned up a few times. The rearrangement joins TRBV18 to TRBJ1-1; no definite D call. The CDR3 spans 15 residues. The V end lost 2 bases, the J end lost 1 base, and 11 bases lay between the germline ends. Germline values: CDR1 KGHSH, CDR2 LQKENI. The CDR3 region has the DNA TGTGCCAGCTCACCATATTCCAAACAGAACACTGAAGCTTTCTTT. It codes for CASSPYSKQNTEAFF.

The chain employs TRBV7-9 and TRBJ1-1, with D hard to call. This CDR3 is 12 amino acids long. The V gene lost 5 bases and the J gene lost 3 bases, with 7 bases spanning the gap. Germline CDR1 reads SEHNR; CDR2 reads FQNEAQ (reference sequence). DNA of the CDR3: TGTGCCAGCAGCCGAACGGACACTGAAGCTTTCTTT. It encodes CASSRTDTEAFF.

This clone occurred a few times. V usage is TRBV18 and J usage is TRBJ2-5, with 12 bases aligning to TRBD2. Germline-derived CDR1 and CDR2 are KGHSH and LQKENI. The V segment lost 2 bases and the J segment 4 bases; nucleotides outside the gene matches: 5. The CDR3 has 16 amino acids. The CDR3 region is CASSPIPGLAGETQYF. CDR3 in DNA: TGTGCCAGCTCACCAATTCCGGGACTAGCGGGAGAGACCCAGTACTTC.